This T cell receptor beta chain appears in the sequencing data of a study of identical twins. TCRdb reprocessed the 5' RACE reads via MiXCR and lists one record per CDR3 protein. The sample carries 600,000 to 850,000 distinct CDR3 sequences, around a sixth recorded once. Germline-derived CDR1 and CDR2 are LNHNV and YYDKDF (reference sequence). Trimming shortened V by 3 bases and J by 4 bases, and 18 bases separated the two germline ends. The CDR3 runs to 16 residues. These same data were also listed under a study on T cells expressing NK-cell markers.

The sequence was obtained from a woman between 18 and 29 years old in good health. The source material was PBMCs. This sequence joins TRBV15 and TRBJ2-5, with no clear D. The CDR3 loop reads CATSSGDIGHGETQYF. As DNA, the CDR3 is TGTGCCACCAGCAGTGGAGACATCGGTCATGGAGAGACCCAGTACTTC. Looking up the rest from reference TRBV15 and TRBJ2-5 gives the full variable domain: DAMVIQNPRYQVTQFGKPVTLSCSQTLNHNVMYWYQQKSSQAPKLLFHYYDKDFNNEADTPDNFQSRRPNTSFCFLDIRSPGLGDTAMYLCATSSGDIGHGETQYFGPGTRLLVL.